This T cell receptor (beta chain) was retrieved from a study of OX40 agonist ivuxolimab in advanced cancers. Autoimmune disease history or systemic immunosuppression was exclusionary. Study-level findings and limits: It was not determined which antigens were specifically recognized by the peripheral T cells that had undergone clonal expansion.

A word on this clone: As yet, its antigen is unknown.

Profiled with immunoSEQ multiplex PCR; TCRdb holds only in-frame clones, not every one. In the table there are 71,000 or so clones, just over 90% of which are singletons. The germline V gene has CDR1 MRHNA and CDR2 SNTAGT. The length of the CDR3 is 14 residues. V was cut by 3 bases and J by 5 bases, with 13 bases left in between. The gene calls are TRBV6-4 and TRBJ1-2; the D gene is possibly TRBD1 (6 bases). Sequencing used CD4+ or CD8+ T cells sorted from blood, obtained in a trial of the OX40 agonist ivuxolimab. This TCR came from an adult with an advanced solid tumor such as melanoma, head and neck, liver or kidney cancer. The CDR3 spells CASSDSPGEYGYTF. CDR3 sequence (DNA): TGTGCCAGCAGTGATAGCCCAGGGGAGTATGGCTACACCTTC.